These 25 T cell receptor beta chains originate from one sample sequenced in a study of tumour-infiltrating T cells in Burkitt lymphoma. The repertoire was sequenced with immunoSEQ multiplex PCR; TCRdb's copy has only in-frame clones and lacks some. The profile shows almost 3,000 clones, about 14% of them singletons. Sequencing was carried out using tumor tissue. These receptors came from a human donor with Burkitt lymphoma.

This chain connects TRBV21-1 to TRBJ1-1; no check of the table's D call, TRBD1, against the DNA was made. TRBV21-1 is a pseudogene segment. This CDR3 comprises 15 residues. The chain's CDR3 is CASPPRDRANTEAFF. The DNA of the CDR3 is TGTGCCAGCCCCCCAAGGGACAGGGCTAACACTGAAGCTTTCTTT.

This rearrangement joins TRBV5-1 to TRBJ2-1; no clear D. Trimming removed 3 bases at V and 7 bases at J, with 5 bases between. From germline, CDR1 is SGHRS and CDR2 YFSETQ. The CDR3 covers 11 residues. This chain's CDR3 is CASSSTNEQFF. In DNA form, the CDR3 reads TGCGCCAGCAGCTCTACGAATGAGCAGTTCTTC. The variable domain in full, completed from reference TRBV5-1 and TRBJ2-1, reads KAGVTQTPRYLIKTRGQQVTLSCSPISGHRSVSWYQQTPGQGLQFLFEYFSETQRNKGNFPGRFSGRQFSNSRSEMNVSTLELGDSALYLCASSSTNEQFFGPGTRLTVL.

This clone has only a few counts. This rearrangement joins TRBV9 to TRBJ1-1, with D possibly matching TRBD1 (5 bases). This CDR3 is built from 15 residues. Per the germline V gene, CDR1 is SGDLS and CDR2 is YYNGEE. V lost 4 bases, J lost 4 bases, and 17 bases lay in between. The CDR3 spells CASSPSPGGGTEAFF. CDR3 nucleotides: TGTGCCAGCAGCCCCAGCCCGGGGGGGGGCACTGAAGCTTTCTTT.

The chain links TRBV7-9 to TRBJ2-1; 9 nucleotides align to TRBD2. Per germline, CDR1 SEHNR and CDR2 FQNEAQ (reference sequence). CDR3 length equals 13 residues. V was clipped by 2 bases and J by 7 bases; unmatched bases: 0. CDR3 nucleotides: TGTGCCAGCAGCTTACTAGCGGGGAATGAGCAGTTCTTC. It translates to CASSLLAGNEQFF.

In this sample, this clone turned up a few times. The chain couples TRBV30 to TRBJ2-3; no clear D. The V gene lost 2 bases and the J gene lost 6 bases, with 9 bases spanning the gap. Germline CDR1 reads GTSNPN; CDR2 reads SVGIG (reference sequence). This CDR3 comprises 12 residues. CDR3 in amino acids: CAWSFGWDTQYF. The CDR3, as DNA: TGTGCCTGGAGTTTTGGGTGGGATACGCAGTATTTT.

The V gene is TRBV30, the J gene TRBJ2-5; 7 nucleotides align to TRBD2. With 0 bases clipped from V and 4 bases from J, the junction kept 11 bases outside the gene matches. The CDR3 has 16 residues. The V gene's germline CDR1 is GTSNPN and CDR2 SVGIG (reference sequence). The CDR3 sequence is CAWSVGGRARLETQYF. The CDR3 DNA reads TGTGCCTGGAGTGTCGGAGGGAGGGCCCGGTTAGAGACCCAGTACTTC. Complete variable domain (other parts from reference TRBV30 and TRBJ2-5): SQTIHQWPATLVQPVGSPLSLECTVEGTSNPNLYWYRQAAGRGLQLLFYSVGIGQISSEVPQNLSASRPQDRQFILSSKKLLLSDSGFYLCAWSVGGRARLETQYFGPGTRLLVL.

J is TRBJ2-7 and V is TRBV7-9; D is perhaps TRBD2 (5 bases). V was shortened by 6 bases and J by 8 bases, with 23 bases between the two germline ends. Germline values: CDR1 SEHNR, CDR2 FQNEAQ (reference sequence). The CDR3 is 15 amino acids. CDR3 sequence (DNA): TGTGCCAGCAGGTTTGGACTGCAGACTTACGACAAGCAGTACTTC. It yields the protein CASRFGLQTYDKQYF.

The rearrangement links TRBV5-1 to TRBJ1-4; weak D call: TRBD1 (5 bases). CDR3 size: 14 residues. V shed 0 bases and J shed 3 bases, with 6 bases lying between them. The germline V gene encodes CDR1 SGHRS and CDR2 YFSETQ. The DNA of the CDR3 is TGCGCCAGCAGCTTGGGGGGGGCTAATGAAAAACTGTTTTTT. It is translated as CASSLGGANEKLFF.

This chain links TRBV4-2 with TRBJ2-7; D is perhaps TRBD2 (6 bases). Trimming stripped 0 bases from V and 7 bases from J, with 16 bases between. The CDR3 is 15 residues long. The germline CDR1 and CDR2 sequences are LGHNA and YNFKEQ. The CDR3 nucleotides are TGTGCCAGCAGCCAAGAAGGGAGGCACCTCCGGGAGCAGTACTTC. Translation: CASSQEGRHLREQYF.

With regard to this clone: The junction departs from the called germline gene at one end, perhaps through a read error. The CDR3 loop is CASSLSEQHF. The CDR3 DNA reads as TGTGCCAGCAGCTTGTCGGAACAGCACTTT. V and J are TRBV7-9 and TRBJ1-1; D is unresolved. The CDR3 contains 10 residues. Germline V gene data show CDR1 as SEHNR and CDR2 as FQNEAQ (reference sequence). Together with reference TRBV7-9 and TRBJ1-1, the CDR3 gives the full variable domain: DTGVSQNPRHKITKRGQNVTFRCDPISEHNRLYWYRQTLGQGPEFLTYFQNEAQLEKSRLLSDRFSAERPKGSFSTLEIQRTEQGDSAMYLCASSLSEQHFGQGTRLTVV.

This clone was recorded a few times. This chain links TRBV18 with TRBJ2-7; D is perhaps TRBD1 (5 bases). This CDR3 comprises 15 residues. V was cut by 0 bases and J by 5 bases, with 14 bases left in between. The germline CDR1 and CDR2 sequences are KGHSH and LQKENI. DNA for the CDR3: TGTGCCAGCTCACCACCGCCAGGGAAGATAAACGAGCAGTACTTC. It encodes CASSPPPGKINEQYF.

This clone was recorded a few times. J is TRBJ2-3 and V is TRBV7-3; tentatively, D is TRBD1 (5 bases). CDR3 size: 15 residues. V dropped 4 bases and J dropped 1 base, with 12 bases sitting between them. Germline assignment: CDR1 SGHTA and CDR2 FQGTGA. The CDR3, as DNA: TGTGCCAGCAGCTCGGGTGACAGACGCACAGATACGCAGTATTTT. Translating it yields CASSSGDRRTDTQYF.

The chain combines TRBV5-4 with TRBJ2-6; D remains unclear. The germline V gene encodes CDR1 SGHNT and CDR2 YYREEE (reference sequence). The CDR3 length is 11 residues. V was clipped by 2 bases and J by 10 bases, with 4 bases between them. CDR3 bases: TGTGCCAGCAGCTTTTCAAACGTCCTGACTTTC. This gives the protein CASSFSNVLTF.

This clone was counted only a few times. The DNA of the CDR3 is TGTGCCAGCAGACCGCCCGTGGGATTCGAGGACTATGGCTACACCTTC. Translating it yields CASRPPVGFEDYGYTF. This chain uses TRBV6-6 with TRBJ1-2; D is unresolved. Germline V CDR1 and CDR2: MNHNY, SVGAGI (reference sequence). The CDR3 length is 16 residues. Trimming removed 6 bases from V and 3 bases from J, with 20 bases in between.

The chain employs TRBV4-2 and TRBJ2-1; D unclear. CDR3 length: 12 amino acids. Trimming removed 5 bases at V and 10 bases at J, with 12 bases between. Germline CDR1 is LGHNA and CDR2 is YNFKEQ. The DNA for the CDR3 is TGTGCCAGCAGCGCCGAGGCGGTGGAGCAGTTCTTC. Translated: CASSAEAVEQFF.

This clone was seen only a few times. V gene TRBV27 combines with J gene TRBJ2-3; 10 bases map to TRBD2. From germline, CDR1 is MNHEY and CDR2 SMNVEV (reference sequence). V lost 5 bases, J lost 8 bases, and 13 bases stayed unmatched. The CDR3 covers 16 residues. The CDR3 nucleotides are TGTGCCAGCAGTCAAACCCTAGCGGGAGCGGGGGGTACGCAGTATTTT. Translating it yields CASSQTLAGAGGTQYF.

In this sample, this clone is large (0.1 to 1%). The chain has TRBV10-2 and TRBJ1-5; tentative D call: TRBD1 (5 bases). Germline V gene data show CDR1 as WSHSY and CDR2 as SAAADI. V dropped 0 bases and J dropped 2 bases, with 8 bases sitting between them. This CDR3 is 15 amino acids long. In nucleotides, the CDR3 is TGCGCCAGCAGTGAGTCGACACAGGGCAATCAGCCCCAGCATTTT. Amino acids: CASSESTQGNQPQHF.

The CDR3 protein is CASSYGENTIYF. DNA of the CDR3: TGTGCCAGCAGCTACGGGGAAAACACCATATATTTT. V is TRBV6-6 and J is TRBJ1-3; no definite D call. Between the trimmed V and J ends, which lost 6 bases and 6 bases, there was a span of 9 bases. The CDR3 extends over 12 amino acids. Germline CDR1 reads MNHNY; CDR2 reads SVGAGI (reference sequence).

There are a few counts of this clone. The rearrangement uses TRBV5-1 and TRBJ1-3; the D gene is possibly TRBD1 (6 bases). Trimming left V 3 bases short and J 0 bases short, with 10 bases between. Germline V CDR1 and CDR2: SGHRS, YFSETQ. The CDR3 contains 15 residues. The DNA of the CDR3 is TGCGCCAGCAGCTATAGGGGGGGCTCTGGAAACACCATATATTTT. Amino acids: CASSYRGGSGNTIYF.

This clone turned up a few times. The chain has TRBV7-2 and TRBJ2-1; no reliable D call. Trimming cost V 1 base and J 6 bases, with 4 bases left between them. CDR1 and CDR2 (germline): SGHTA, FQGNSA. The length of the CDR3 is 12 residues. DNA of the CDR3: TGTGCCAGCAGCTTAGGGGCCAATGAGCAGTTCTTC. Translating it yields CASSLGANEQFF.

This clone occurred a few times. V gene TRBV19 combines with J gene TRBJ1-1; unclear D gene. The CDR3 consists of 16 residues. The V gene's germline CDR1 is LNHDA and CDR2 SQIVND (reference sequence). Trimming removed 3 bases at V and 6 bases at J, with 20 bases between. CDR3 DNA sequence: TGTGCCAGTAGTATTCCCTCCGGGATAGGAAGGTCTGAAGCTTTCTTT. This gives the protein CASSIPSGIGRSEAFF.

This clone was seen a few times. The chain links TRBV28 to TRBJ2-1; TRBD2 matches 12 bases. The CDR3 contains 19 residues. The germline gives CDR1 MDHEN, CDR2 SYDVKM. The V gene end was trimmed by 6 bases and the J gene end by 0 bases; junction bases not matched to a gene: 12. In nucleotides, the CDR3 is TGTGCCAGCAGCACGGGGCTAGCGGGAGGGTTTTTCTCCTACAATGAGCAGTTCTTC. Amino acid sequence: CASSTGLAGGFFSYNEQFF. Combining the CDR3 with reference TRBV28 and TRBJ2-1 gives the whole variable domain DVKVTQSSRYLVKRTGEKVFLECVQDMDHENMFWYRQDPGLGLRLIYFSYDVKMKEKGDIPEGYSVSREKKERFSLILESASTNQTSMYLCASSTGLAGGFFSYNEQFFGPGTRLTVL.

The J gene is TRBJ2-1, the V gene TRBV19, with TRBD2 matching 8 bases. The germline CDR1 and CDR2 sequences are LNHDA and SQIVND (reference sequence). Trimming took 3 bases from V and 3 from J; bases not matched to a gene: 4. The CDR3 extends over 15 amino acids. The chain's CDR3 is CASSITSGHYNEQFF. CDR3 DNA: TGTGCCAGTAGTATTACTAGCGGCCACTACAATGAGCAGTTCTTC.

This clone was observed a handful of times. The V call is TRBV5-1, the J call TRBJ1-1; maybe TRBD1 (5 bases). From germline, CDR1 is SGHRS and CDR2 YFSETQ. V lost 2 bases to trimming and J lost 0 bases, with 14 bases between them. The CDR3 has 16 amino acids. The CDR3 DNA follows: TGCGCCAGCAGCTTTTTCCCGGGACGGTTGAACACTGAAGCTTTCTTT. Translation gives CASSFFPGRLNTEAFF.

CDR3 sequence: CASSQAGTSGRALEQYF. CDR3 sequence (DNA): TGTGCCAGCAGCCAGGCTGGGACTAGCGGGAGGGCCCTCGAGCAGTACTTC. This chain connects TRBV4-2 to TRBJ2-7; 16 bases match TRBD2. The CDR3 contains 17 residues. V lost 3 bases, J lost 6 bases, and 8 bases stayed unmatched. Germline V CDR1 and CDR2: LGHNA, YNFKEQ.